These 12 T cell receptor beta chains were all obtained from the same sample, sequenced in a study of identical twins (dated by TCRdb to between 2015 and 2016). Library preparation was by 5' RACE. TCRdb lists the instrument as Illumina HiSeq 2000. Clones were called with MiXCR by TCRdb after fastp trimmed the public reads at Q25, and only in-frame beta chains were retained. Every distinct CDR3 protein forms one entry, paired with its most common genes and DNA. Present in this sample are under 300,000 distinct CDR3 sequences, 12% of which were seen just once. 3.5% to 4.5% of the sample comes from the top ten. The data also belong to a second study, concerning yellow fever vaccine responses in identical twins.

The source material was memory (CD45RO+) T cells sorted from blood. The sample's cell subset or site label is to be understood as: CD45RO+ enriched T cells. The receptor source for this set is a woman younger than 35 in good health.

This rearrangement joins TRBV28 to TRBJ2-1, with D possibly TRBD1 on 6 matching bases. CDR1 and CDR2 from the germline V gene are MDHEN and SYDVKM. The V end was cut by 5 bases, the J end by 6 bases, with 17 bases between. The CDR3 spans 15 residues. The CDR3 here is CASSRRQVQSNEQFF. The CDR3 DNA reads as TGTGCCAGCAGTCGGAGACAGGTCCAATCCAATGAGCAGTTCTTC.

The genes are TRBV20-1 and TRBJ2-1; a weak D match, TRBD1 (5 bases). Germline assignment: CDR1 DFQATT and CDR2 SNEGSKA (reference sequence). CDR3 length: 16 residues. The germline V and J ends were trimmed by 0 bases and 9 bases, with 21 bases remaining between them. Written as DNA, the CDR3 is TGCAGTGCTAGAGAGTGGCCATCTAACCGCCAGGGTGAGCAGTTCTTC. Its translation: CSAREWPSNRQGEQFF.

This clonotype was observed many times. J is TRBJ2-3 and V is TRBV7-8; 8 bases are a match to TRBD2. The CDR3 loop spans 16 amino acids. From germline, CDR1 is SGHVS and CDR2 FQNEAQ. V lost 3 bases and J lost 3; bases outside the gene matches: 8. CDR3 residues: CASSLNRGGRTDTQYF. The DNA for the CDR3 is TGTGCCAGCAGCTTGAATCGGGGGGGCCGAACAGATACGCAGTATTTT.

The chain combines TRBV27 with TRBJ2-5; 10 positions agree with TRBD2. Germline CDR1 reads MNHEY; CDR2 reads SMNVEV (reference sequence). The J segment lost 5 bases and the V segment lost 5 bases, leaving 11 bases of the junction unmatched. The CDR3 runs to 16 residues. The CDR3 sequence is CASSTGTSAWGETQYF. As DNA, the CDR3 is TGTGCCAGCAGTACCGGGACTAGCGCCTGGGGGGAGACCCAGTACTTC.

The table lists this clonotype with many counts. The V and J genes are TRBV3-1 and TRBJ2-3; 9 bases map to TRBD2. Germline V gene sequence: CDR1 LGHDT, CDR2 YNNKEL (reference sequence). The J segment lost 2 bases and the V segment lost 1 base, leaving 10 bases of the junction unmatched. The CDR3 runs to 18 residues. CDR3 in amino acids: CASSQVLAGTLFTDTQYF. The CDR3 DNA sequence: TGTGCCAGCAGCCAAGTCCTAGCGGGGACCTTGTTCACAGATACGCAGTATTTT.

This clonotype was recorded a few times. This chain connects TRBV3-1 to TRBJ2-5; D gene uncertain. The CDR3 is 13 residues long. V was trimmed by 4 bases and J by 4 bases, leaving 10 bases between them. Germline loops: CDR1 LGHDT, CDR2 YNNKEL (reference sequence). CDR3 protein: CASSPPDGETQYF. Here the CDR3 DNA reads TGTGCCAGCAGCCCCCCGGACGGAGAGACCCAGTACTTC.

The genes are TRBV6-1 and TRBJ2-1; unclear D gene. Looked up from germline, CDR1 is MNHNS and CDR2 is SASEGT. This CDR3 is 12 amino acids long. Trimming took off 7 bases at V and 4 bases at J, with 8 bases between the two ends. CDR3: CASMPDYNEQFF. DNA of the CDR3: TGTGCCAGCATGCCGGATTACAATGAGCAGTTCTTC.

This clonotype showed up just a few times. One end of the junction varies from germline; a read error may be responsible. The CDR3 DNA follows: TGTGCCAGCAGTGAAGTGGGTATGGCGGGGGGGCATTGTGCCTTC. This translates into CASSEVGMAGGHCAF. The V call is TRBV2, the J call TRBJ2-1, with 9 bases lining up with TRBD2. Germline-derived CDR1 and CDR2 are SNHLY and FYNNEI. The CDR3 spans 15 residues. Based on the CDR3 plus reference TRBV2 and TRBJ2-1, the full variable domain is EPEVTQTPSHQVTQMGQEVILRCVPISNHLYFYWYRQILGQKVEFLVSFYNNEISEKSEIFDDQFSVERPDGSNFTLKIRSTKLEDSAMYFCASSEVGMAGGHCAFGPGTRLTVL.

V usage is TRBV4-2 and J usage is TRBJ2-7, with 9 bases that match TRBD1. From germline, CDR1 is LGHNA and CDR2 YNFKEQ. Trimming removed 2 bases from V and 4 bases from J; junction bases left unmatched: 9. The CDR3 has 16 amino acids. Written as DNA, the CDR3 is TGTGCCAGCAGCCAACCTAACCGGGACAGGGCGTACGAGCAGTACTTC. Its translation is CASSQPNRDRAYEQYF.

The chain recombines TRBV29-1 with TRBJ1-5; 7 nucleotides match TRBD1. This CDR3 spans 12 amino acids. J was trimmed by 7 bases and V by 7 bases; bases with no gene match: 7. CDR1 is SQVTM, CDR2 ANQGSEA, per germline. Written as DNA, the CDR3 is TGCAGCGCTTCGACAGGGAGCCAGCCCCAGCATTTT. Protein product: CSASTGSQPQHF. The full variable domain, with the rest looked up from reference TRBV29-1 and TRBJ1-5, is SAVISQKPSRDICQRGTSLTIQCQVDSQVTMMFWYRQQPGQSLTLIATANQGSEATYESGFVIDKFPISRPNLTFSTLTVSNMSPEDSSIYLCSASTGSQPQHFGDGTRLSIL.

This clonotype came up many times. The chain recombines TRBV4-3 with TRBJ2-7, with D possibly being TRBD2 (6 bases). There are 14 residues in the CDR3. With 2 bases removed from V and 7 bases from J, the gap between germline ends came to 15 bases. Germline V CDR1 and CDR2: LGHNA, YSLEER. The CDR3 sequence: CASSQILGDLEQYF. DNA for the CDR3: TGCGCCAGCAGCCAAATACTAGGGGACTTGGAGCAGTACTTC.

This clonotype has a count of ten or more. CDR3 in amino acids: CSARVGLAGYNEQFF. CDR3 DNA sequence: TGCAGTGCTAGAGTAGGCCTAGCGGGGTACAATGAGCAGTTCTTC. This chain connects TRBV20-1 to TRBJ2-1; TRBD2 matches 9 bases. The germline V gene encodes CDR1 DFQATT and CDR2 SNEGSKA (reference sequence). The CDR3 is made up of 15 amino acids. Germline trimming cut 1 base from V and 4 bases from J; bases unmatched to any gene: 5.